This T cell receptor beta chain was identified during a study of T cells in Graves' hyperthyroidism and ophthalmopathy. Trimming shortened V by 3 bases and J by 2 bases, and 9 bases separated the two germline ends. Germline V gene data show CDR1 as MDHEN and CDR2 as SYDVKM. The CDR3 has 14 residues. Template material for amplifying TCR beta CDR3 regions consisted of RNA transcripts. The HTBI primer set served for first-round RT-PCR of the TCR CDR3. TCRdb itself ran the multiplex PCR reads through MiXCR, one entry per CDR3 protein. The sample records hundreds of thousands of distinct CDR3 sequences, roughly a sixth being singletons. This clonotype was recorded only once.

This chain links TRBV28 with TRBJ2-3; D unresolved. This clonotype originated in a woman in her fifties or sixties with Graves' hyperthyroidism that later progressed to Graves' ophthalmopathy. Sequencing was carried out using blood. The CDR3 loop is CASSLPSFTDTQYF. CDR3 coding DNA: TGTGCCAGCAGTTTGCCGTCCTTCACAGATACGCAGTATTTT.